The TCR beta chain described here comes from a study of T cell repertoires in cytomegalovirus infection. TCRdb used MiXCR to reprocess the reads, holding one entry per CDR3 protein. This table holds 250,000 to 400,000 distinct CDR3 sequences, around 25% found once. Findings and limits, study-wide: The response measured ex vivo was dominated by TCR beta clonotypes (HLA-C-restricted and CMV-specific).

This CDR3 region has 15 residues. The junction had 7 bases not matched to a gene; V was cut back by 3 bases and J by 6 bases. Germline CDR1 reads SGHTA; CDR2 reads FQGNSA. This clonotype was detected only a few times. No antigen is known for it. This specimen was cultured PBMCs, taken from culture after CMV antigen stimulation. The receptor was derived from a human donor in good health (CMV status not recorded). Some clones in this sample may be carry-over from other donors' samples. The J gene is TRBJ2-1, the V gene TRBV7-2, with TRBD2 matching over 8 bases. CDR3 DNA sequence: TGTGCCAGCAGCTTCCGCAGAAGCGGGAGCAATGAGCAGTTCTTC. Translation gives CASSFRRSGSNEQFF.